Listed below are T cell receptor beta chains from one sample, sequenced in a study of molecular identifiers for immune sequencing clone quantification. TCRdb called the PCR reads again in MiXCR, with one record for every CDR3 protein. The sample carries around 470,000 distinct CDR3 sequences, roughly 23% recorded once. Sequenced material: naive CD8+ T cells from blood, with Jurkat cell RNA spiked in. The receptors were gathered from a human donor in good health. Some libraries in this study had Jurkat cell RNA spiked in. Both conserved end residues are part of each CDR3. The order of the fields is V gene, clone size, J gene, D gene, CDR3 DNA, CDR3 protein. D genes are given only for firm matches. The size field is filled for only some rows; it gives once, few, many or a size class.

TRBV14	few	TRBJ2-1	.	TGTGCCAGCAGCCAAGTACGGGGACCAGCCTACAATGAGCAGTTCTTC	CASSQVRGPAYNEQFF
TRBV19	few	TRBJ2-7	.	TGTGCCAGTGGTATTGCTCAGGGCTACGAGCAGTACTTC	CASGIAQGYEQYF
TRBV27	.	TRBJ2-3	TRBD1	TGTGCCAGCAGACCCTTTGGGGACAGGGGAAGCACAGATACGCAGTATTTT	CASRPFGDRGSTDTQYF
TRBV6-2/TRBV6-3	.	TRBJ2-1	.	TGTGCCAGCAGTTACCACCCTCGAACCTCATCGTACAATGAGCAGTTCTTC	CASSYHPRTSSYNEQFF
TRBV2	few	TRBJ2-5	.	TGTGCCAGCAGTGACAGGGATGTGACCCAGTACTTC	CASSDRDVTQYF
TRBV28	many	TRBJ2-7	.	TGTGCCAGCAGTTTAGGGTTGTGGGCTAGCAGCTCCTACGAGCAGTACTTC	CASSLGLWASSSYEQYF
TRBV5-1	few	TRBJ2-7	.	TGCGCCAGCAGCTTTATGGGCTCCTACGAGCAGTACTTC	CASSFMGSYEQYF
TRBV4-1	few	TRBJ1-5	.	TGCGCCAGCAGCCAAGGTGCTCAGCCCCAGCATTTT	CASSQGAQPQHF
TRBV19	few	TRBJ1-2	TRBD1	TGTGCCAGTAGTCCCACAGGGGGACAGGGCTATGGCTACACCTTC	CASSPTGGQGYGYTF
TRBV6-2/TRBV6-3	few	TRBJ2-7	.	TGTGCCAGCAGTTACTGGCGGGGTATAGACGAGCAGTACTTC	CASSYWRGIDEQYF
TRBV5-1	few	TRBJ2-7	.	TGCGCCAGCAGCTTGGGGGCGCAGGACGAGCAGTACTTC	CASSLGAQDEQYF
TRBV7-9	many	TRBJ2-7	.	TGTGCCAGCAGCCCAGCGGTCCCGCCCTACGAGCAGTACTTC	CASSPAVPPYEQYF
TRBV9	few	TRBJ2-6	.	TGTGCCAGCAGCGTAGAACGTCGACTTGACGGAGATCTCTTACCCCTTAATGGGGCCAACGTCCTGACTTTC	CASSVERRLDGDLLPLNGANVLTF
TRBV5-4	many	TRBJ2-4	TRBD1	TGTGCCACTGGGGACAGCTTAAACATTCAGTACTTC	CATGDSLNIQYF
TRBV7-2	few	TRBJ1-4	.	TGTGCCAGCAGCGCAGAGGCAGGGGCCCTAAATGAAAAACTGTTTTTT	CASSAEAGALNEKLFF